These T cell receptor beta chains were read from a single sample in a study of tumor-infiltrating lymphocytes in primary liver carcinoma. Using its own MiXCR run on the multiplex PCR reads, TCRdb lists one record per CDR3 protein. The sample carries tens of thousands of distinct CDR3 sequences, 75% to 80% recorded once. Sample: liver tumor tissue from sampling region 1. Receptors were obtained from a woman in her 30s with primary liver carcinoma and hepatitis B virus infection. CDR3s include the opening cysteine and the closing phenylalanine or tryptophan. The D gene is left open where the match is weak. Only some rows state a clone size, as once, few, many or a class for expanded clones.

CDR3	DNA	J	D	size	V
CAISGSRNNEQFF	TGTGCCATCAGCGGGAGTAGAAACAATGAGCAGTTCTTC	TRBJ2-1	-	medium-sized	TRBV10-3
CSWSVGGKLPNTEAFF	TGTAGCTGGAGTGTAGGTGGCAAGCTTCCGAACACTGAAGCTTTCTTT	TRBJ1-1	-	-	TRBV30
CASRFNGQPYEQYF	TGTGCCAGCAGATTCAACGGACAGCCCTACGAGCAGTACTTC	TRBJ2-7	-	-	TRBV5-8
CVSSPLAGVDTLYF	TGTGTCAGCAGCCCGCTAGCGGGAGTAGATACGCTGTATTTT	TRBJ2-3	TRBD2	-	TRBV5-6
CASSSTDRALFF	TGTGCCAGCAGCTCCACTGACAGGGCACTTTTCTTC	TRBJ2-1	TRBD1	-	TRBV13
CASRYIGVRAETFF	TGTGCCAGCAGATATATAGGGGTGAGGGCTGAAACTTTCTTC	TRBJ1-1	-	-	TRBV11-2
CASNPFHGGQPQHF	TGTGCCAGCAACCCCTTCCATGGGGGCCAGCCCCAGCATTTT	TRBJ1-5	-	-	TRBV7-8
CASREVSSYKEQFF	TGTGCCAGCAGGGAGGTGAGCTCCTACAAAGAACAGTTCTTC	TRBJ2-1	-	-	TRBV28
CASSLAGREKTQCF	TGTGCCAGCAGCTTAGCAGGGCGCGAAAAGACCCAATGCTTC	TRBJ2-5	-	-	TRBV11-1
CASSLMDSILGSPLHF	TGTGCCAGCAGCTTAATGGACAGCATCCTTGGGTCACCCCTCCACTTT	TRBJ1-6	-	many	TRBV11-2
CASSYRGGYEKLFF	TGTGCAAGCAGTTATCGGGGCGGGTATGAAAAACTGTTTTTT	TRBJ1-4	-	-	TRBV28
CASKGTGEYEQYF	TGTGCCAGCAAGGGGACAGGGGAATACGAGCAGTACTTC	TRBJ2-7	TRBD1	many	TRBV2
CAGSLGYLHQQYF	TGTGCCGGCAGCTTAGGGTACCTCCACCAGCAGTACTTC	TRBJ2-7	-	-	TRBV11-1
CASSYTGGTEAFF	TGCGCCAGCAGCTATACAGGGGGCACTGAAGCTTTCTTT	TRBJ1-1	TRBD1	-	TRBV5-1
CASSAGPAGIVDTLYF	TGTGCTAGCAGCGCGGGACCAGCGGGTATTGTTGATACGCTGTATTTT	TRBJ2-3	-	-	TRBV11-2
CASISGYLREQYF	TGTGCCAGCATCTCAGGTTACCTCCGCGAGCAGTACTTC	TRBJ2-7	-	once	TRBV11-1
CASSLSETIRELSYGYTF	TGTGCCAGCAGCTTGTCCGAAACGATCAGGGAACTCTCCTATGGCTACACTTTC	TRBJ1-2	-	-	TRBV7-9
CDSSQDARCSYNEQFF	TGCGACAGCAGCCAAGATGCGAGATGCTCCTACAATGAGCAGTTCTTC	TRBJ2-1	-	once	TRBV4-3
CASSRLTGYTGELFF	TGTGCCAGCAGTAGACTTACAGGGTATACCGGGGAGCTGTTTTTT	TRBJ2-2	-	few	TRBV28
CASNLAGRGETQYF	TGTGCCAGTAACTTAGCAGGGCGCGGAGAGACCCAGTACTTC	TRBJ2-5	-	-	TRBV11-1
CASNQSVWLGDPDDTQYF	TGCGCCAGCAATCAGTCGGTCTGGCTGGGTGATCCCGACGATACGCAGTATTTT	TRBJ2-3	-	-	TRBV4-3
CANSQRMTDTQYF	TGTGCCAACAGCCAAAGGATGACAGATACGCAGTATTTT	TRBJ2-3	-	once	TRBV7-9
CVSSLGAGGHGDTQYF	TGTGTCAGCAGCTTAGGAGCGGGAGGGCATGGCGATACGCAGTATTTT	TRBJ2-3	TRBD2	-	TRBV7-8
CASKSGAIETF	TGTGCCAGTAAAAGCGGGGCGATCGAAACCTTC	TRBJ1-2	-	many	TRBV19
CSNSFPPPSTGTQYF	TGTTCCAACAGTTTTCCCCCTCCTAGCACAGGTACGCAGTATTTT	TRBJ2-3	-	once	TRBV12-3/TRBV12-4
CASSLLSHYERYF	TGTGCCAGCAGCCTACTTAGCCACTACGAGCGGTACTTC	TRBJ2-7	-	-	TRBV4-2
CVSSGRGRTMSSYEQYF	TGTGTCAGCTCGGGTCGCGGTCGTACTATGAGCTCCTACGAGCAGTACTTC	TRBJ2-7	-	-	TRBV7-8
CTSSQENLGQGGPREQYF	TGTACCAGTAGCCAGGAAAACCTAGGACAGGGGGGACCGCGCGAGCAGTACTTC	TRBJ2-7	TRBD1	-	TRBV4-2
CASSQESSYNIPLHF	TGCGCCAGCAGCCAAGAGAGCTCCTATAATATACCCCTTCACTTT	TRBJ1-6	-	-	TRBV4-3
CASSPTMRQETQYF	TGCGCCAGCAGCCCAACGATGAGGCAAGAGACCCAGTATTTC	TRBJ2-5	-	-	TRBV4-3
CASSFGRSTDTQYF	TGTGCCAGCAGTTTTGGTCGTAGCACAGATACGCAGTATTTT	TRBJ2-3	-	-	TRBV12-3/TRBV12-4
CASSLEGGEINEQFF	TGTGCCAGCAGCTTAGAAGGGGGAGAGATCAATGAGCAGTTCTTC	TRBJ2-1	-	-	TRBV11-2
CASSWTAGGTREQYF	TGTGCCAGCAGTTGGACTGCGGGAGGGACGCGCGAGCAGTACTTC	TRBJ2-7	TRBD2	-	TRBV28
CAWNVGGKLPNTEAFF	TGTGCCTGGAATGTAGGTGGCAAGCTTCCGAACACTGAGGCTTTCTTT	TRBJ1-1	-	-	TRBV30
CASSGDRGLYEQYF	TGTGCCAGCAGTGGGGACAGGGGGCTCTACGAGCAGTACTTC	TRBJ2-7	TRBD1	many	TRBV6-2/TRBV6-3